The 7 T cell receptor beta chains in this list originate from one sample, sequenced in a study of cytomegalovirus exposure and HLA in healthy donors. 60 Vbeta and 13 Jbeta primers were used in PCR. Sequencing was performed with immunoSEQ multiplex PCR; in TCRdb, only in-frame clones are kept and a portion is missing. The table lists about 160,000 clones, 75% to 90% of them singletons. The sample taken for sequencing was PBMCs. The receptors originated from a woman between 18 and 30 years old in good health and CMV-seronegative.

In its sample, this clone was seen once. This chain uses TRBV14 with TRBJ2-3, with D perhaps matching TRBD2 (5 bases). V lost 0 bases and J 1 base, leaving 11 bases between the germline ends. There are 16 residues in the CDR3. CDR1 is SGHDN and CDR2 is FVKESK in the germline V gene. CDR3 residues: CASSQDLLRGTDTQYF. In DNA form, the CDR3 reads TGTGCCAGCAGCCAAGATCTTCTGCGGGGCACAGATACGCAGTATTTT.

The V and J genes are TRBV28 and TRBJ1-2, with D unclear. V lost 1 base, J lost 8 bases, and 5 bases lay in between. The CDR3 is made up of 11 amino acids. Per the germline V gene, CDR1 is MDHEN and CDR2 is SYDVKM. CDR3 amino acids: CASSLFQGYTF. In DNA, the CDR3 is TGTGCCAGCAGTTTATTTCAGGGCTACACCTTC.

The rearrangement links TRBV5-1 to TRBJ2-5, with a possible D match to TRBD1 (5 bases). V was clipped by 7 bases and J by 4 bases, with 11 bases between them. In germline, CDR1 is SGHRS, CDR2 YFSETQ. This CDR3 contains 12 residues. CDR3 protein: CASGALGETQYF. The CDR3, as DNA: TGCGCCAGCGGGGCCTTGGGAGAGACCCAGTACTTC.

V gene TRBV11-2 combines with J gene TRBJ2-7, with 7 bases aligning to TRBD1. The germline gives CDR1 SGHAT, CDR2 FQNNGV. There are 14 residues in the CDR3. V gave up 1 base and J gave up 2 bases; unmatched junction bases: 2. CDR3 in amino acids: CASSLGQGAYEQYF. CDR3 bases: TGTGCCAGCAGCTTAGGGCAGGGGGCCTACGAGCAGTACTTC.

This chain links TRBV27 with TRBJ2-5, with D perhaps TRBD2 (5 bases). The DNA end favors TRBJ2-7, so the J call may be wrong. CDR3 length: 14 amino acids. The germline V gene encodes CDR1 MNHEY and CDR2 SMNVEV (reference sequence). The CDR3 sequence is CASSLGGSFYEQYF. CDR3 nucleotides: TGTGCCAGCAGTTTAGGCGGGTCCTTCTACGAGCAGTACTTC.

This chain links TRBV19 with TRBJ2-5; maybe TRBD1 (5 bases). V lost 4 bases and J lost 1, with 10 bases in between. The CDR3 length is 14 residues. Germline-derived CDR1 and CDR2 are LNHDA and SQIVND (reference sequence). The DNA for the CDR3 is TGTGCCAGTAGTACCCAGGGTATCCAAGAGACCCAGTACTTC. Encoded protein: CASSTQGIQETQYF.

The CDR3 DNA reads as TGTGCCTGGAGCGGGCCAGGGGGCAATCAGCCCCAGCATTTT. Amino acids: CAWSGPGGNQPQHF. V is TRBV30 and J is TRBJ1-5; a possible D gene is TRBD1 (6 bases). Germline V lookup: CDR1 GTSNPN, CDR2 SVGIG (reference sequence). Trimming stripped 3 bases from V and 2 bases from J, with 11 bases between. The CDR3 extends over 14 amino acids.